This TCR beta chain was documented in a study of regulatory T cells in long-lasting Graves disease. The time point was: persistent/refractory GD, antithyroid drugs over 5 years with positive TRAb. RNA from PBMCs was the source of the TCR library. Study-wide findings and caveats: Researchers reported studying only peripheral blood, not thyroid tissue. Favored usage of TRBV28, TRBJ1-2 and TRBJ2-5 was recorded in persistent disease.

V gave up 0 bases and J gave up 5 bases; unmatched junction bases: 1. Per the germline V gene, CDR1 is GTSNPN and CDR2 is SVGIG (reference sequence). The CDR3 runs 13 residues. According to the study, TCR beta libraries were built with iRepertoire HTBI primers and CDR3-region Arm-PCR. TCRdb independently ran MiXCR on the multiplex PCR reads; one entry per CDR3 protein. The sample contains about 660,000 distinct CDR3 sequences, about 30% of which appear only once. Turning to this clonotype: Its antigen is not identified.

This specimen was peripheral blood mononuclear cells (PBMCs), taken when the disease was refractory, from a patient treated with antithyroid drugs. The genes are TRBV30 and TRBJ1-5; 7 positions match TRBD1. The receptor was isolated from a female donor with Graves disease. The CDR3 loop reads CAWSVGTDQPQHF. DNA for the CDR3: TGTGCCTGGAGTGTTGGGACAGATCAGCCCCAGCATTTT.